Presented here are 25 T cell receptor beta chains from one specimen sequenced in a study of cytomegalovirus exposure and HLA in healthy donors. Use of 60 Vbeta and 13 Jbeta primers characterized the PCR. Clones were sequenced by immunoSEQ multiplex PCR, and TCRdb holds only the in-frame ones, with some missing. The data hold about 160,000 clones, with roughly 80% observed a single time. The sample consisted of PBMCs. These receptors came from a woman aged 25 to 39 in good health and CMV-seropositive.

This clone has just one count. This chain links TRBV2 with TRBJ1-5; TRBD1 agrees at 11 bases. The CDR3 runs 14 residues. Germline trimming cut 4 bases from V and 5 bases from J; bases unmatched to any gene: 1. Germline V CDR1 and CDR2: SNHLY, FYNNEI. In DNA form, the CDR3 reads TGTGCCAGCAGTGGGACAGGGGGCTATCAGCCCCAGCATTTT. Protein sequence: CASSGTGGYQPQHF.

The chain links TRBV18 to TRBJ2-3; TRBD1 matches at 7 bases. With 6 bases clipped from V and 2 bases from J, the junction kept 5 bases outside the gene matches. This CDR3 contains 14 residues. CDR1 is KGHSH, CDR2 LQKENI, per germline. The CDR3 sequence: CASSPDRVTDTQYF. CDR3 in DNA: TGTGCCAGCTCTCCCGACAGGGTCACAGATACGCAGTATTTT.

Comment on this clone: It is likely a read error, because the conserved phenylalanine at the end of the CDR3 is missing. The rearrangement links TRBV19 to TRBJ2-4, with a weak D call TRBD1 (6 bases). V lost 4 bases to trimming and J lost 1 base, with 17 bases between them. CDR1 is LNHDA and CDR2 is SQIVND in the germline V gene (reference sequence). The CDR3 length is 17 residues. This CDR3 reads CASSRIQGKGAKNIQYL. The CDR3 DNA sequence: TGTGCCAGTAGTAGGATTCAGGGGAAGGGGGCCAAAAACATTCAGTACCTC.

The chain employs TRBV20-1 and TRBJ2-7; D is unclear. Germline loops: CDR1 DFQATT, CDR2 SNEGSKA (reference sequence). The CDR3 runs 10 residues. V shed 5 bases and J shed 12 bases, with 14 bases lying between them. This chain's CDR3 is CSAVGSSWYF. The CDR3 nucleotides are TGCAGTGCTGTGGGCAGCTCGTGGTACTTC.

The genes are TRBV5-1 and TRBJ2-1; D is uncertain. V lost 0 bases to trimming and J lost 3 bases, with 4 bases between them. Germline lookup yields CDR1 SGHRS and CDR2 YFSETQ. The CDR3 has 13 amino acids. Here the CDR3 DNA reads TGCGCCAGCAGCTTGGAGCACTACAATGAGCAGTTCTTC. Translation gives CASSLEHYNEQFF.

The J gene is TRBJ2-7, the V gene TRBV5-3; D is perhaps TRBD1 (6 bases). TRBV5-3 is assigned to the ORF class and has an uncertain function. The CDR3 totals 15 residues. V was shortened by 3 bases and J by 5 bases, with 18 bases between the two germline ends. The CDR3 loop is CARSSWTVIIDEQYF. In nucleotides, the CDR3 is TGTGCCAGAAGCTCCTGGACAGTTATAATCGACGAGCAGTACTTC.

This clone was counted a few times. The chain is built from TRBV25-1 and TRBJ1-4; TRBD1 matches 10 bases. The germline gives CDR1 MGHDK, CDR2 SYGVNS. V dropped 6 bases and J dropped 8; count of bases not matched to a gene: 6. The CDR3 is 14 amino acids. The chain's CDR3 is CASRGDRGEEKLFF. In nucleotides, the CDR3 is TGTGCCAGCAGGGGGGACAGGGGAGAGGAAAAACTGTTTTTT.

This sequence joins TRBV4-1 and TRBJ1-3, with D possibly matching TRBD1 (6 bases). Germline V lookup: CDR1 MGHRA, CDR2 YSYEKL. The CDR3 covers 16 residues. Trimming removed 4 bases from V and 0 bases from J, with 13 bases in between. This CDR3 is CASSRLTGTSGNTIYF. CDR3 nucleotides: TGCGCCAGCAGCCGACTTACAGGGACCTCTGGAAACACCATATATTTT.

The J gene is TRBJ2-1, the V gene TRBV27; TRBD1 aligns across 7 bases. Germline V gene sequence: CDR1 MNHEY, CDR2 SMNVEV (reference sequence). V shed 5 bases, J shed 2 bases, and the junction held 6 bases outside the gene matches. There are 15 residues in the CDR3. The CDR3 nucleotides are TGTGCCAGCAGTCCCCTGGGACAGCCCTACAATGAGCAGTTCTTC. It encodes CASSPLGQPYNEQFF.

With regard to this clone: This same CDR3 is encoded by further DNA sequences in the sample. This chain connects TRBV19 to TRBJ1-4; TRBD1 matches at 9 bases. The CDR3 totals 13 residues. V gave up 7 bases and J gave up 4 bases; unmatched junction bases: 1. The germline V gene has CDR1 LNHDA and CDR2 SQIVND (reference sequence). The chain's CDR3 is CASKDRGNEKLFF. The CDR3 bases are TGTGCCAGTAAGGACAGGGGTAATGAAAAACTGTTTTTT.

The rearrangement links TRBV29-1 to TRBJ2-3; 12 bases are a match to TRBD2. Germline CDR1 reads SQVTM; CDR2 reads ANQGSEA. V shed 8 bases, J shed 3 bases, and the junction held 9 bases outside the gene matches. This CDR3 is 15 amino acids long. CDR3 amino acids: CSTGASGGATDTQYF. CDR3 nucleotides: TGCAGCACGGGGGCTAGCGGGGGGGCAACAGATACGCAGTATTTT.

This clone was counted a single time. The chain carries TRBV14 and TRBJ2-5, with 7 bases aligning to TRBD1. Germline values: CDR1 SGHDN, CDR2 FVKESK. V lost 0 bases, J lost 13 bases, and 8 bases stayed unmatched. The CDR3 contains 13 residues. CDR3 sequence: CASSQEKGTAPYF. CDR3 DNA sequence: TGTGCCAGCAGCCAAGAAAAGGGGACAGCGCCGTACTTC.

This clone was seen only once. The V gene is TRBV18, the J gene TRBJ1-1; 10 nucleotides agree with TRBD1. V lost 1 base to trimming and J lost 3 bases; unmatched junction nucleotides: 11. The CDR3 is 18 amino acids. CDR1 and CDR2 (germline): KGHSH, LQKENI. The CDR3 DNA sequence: TGTGCCAGCTCACCACATCAACCGGGACAGGGGTATTACACTGAAGCTTTCTTT. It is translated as CASSPHQPGQGYYTEAFF.

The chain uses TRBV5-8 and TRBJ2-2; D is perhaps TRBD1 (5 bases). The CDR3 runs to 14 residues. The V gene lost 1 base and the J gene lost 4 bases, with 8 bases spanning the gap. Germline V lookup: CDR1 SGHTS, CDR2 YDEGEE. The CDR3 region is CASSLTGSTGELFF. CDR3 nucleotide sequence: TGTGCCAGCAGCTTGACAGGTTCCACCGGGGAGCTGTTTTTT.

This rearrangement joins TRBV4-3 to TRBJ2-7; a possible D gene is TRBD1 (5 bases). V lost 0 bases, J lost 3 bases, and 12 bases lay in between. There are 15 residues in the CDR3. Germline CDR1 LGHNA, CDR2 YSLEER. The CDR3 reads CASSQEMTAYYEQYF. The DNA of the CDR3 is TGCGCCAGCAGCCAAGAAATGACAGCTTACTACGAGCAGTACTTC.

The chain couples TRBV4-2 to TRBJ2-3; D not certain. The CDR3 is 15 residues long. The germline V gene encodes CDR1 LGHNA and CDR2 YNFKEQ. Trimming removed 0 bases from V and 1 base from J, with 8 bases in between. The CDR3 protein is CASSQDQRRTDTQYF. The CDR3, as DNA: TGTGCCAGCAGCCAAGACCAGAGGCGCACAGATACGCAGTATTTT.

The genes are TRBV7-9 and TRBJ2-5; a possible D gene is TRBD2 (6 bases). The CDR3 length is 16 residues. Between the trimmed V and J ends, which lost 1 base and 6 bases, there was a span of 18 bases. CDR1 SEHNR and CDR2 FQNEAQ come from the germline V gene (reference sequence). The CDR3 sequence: CASSLVWSGELKTQYF. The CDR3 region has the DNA TGTGCCAGCAGCTTAGTTTGGTCGGGGGAACTGAAGACCCAGTACTTC.

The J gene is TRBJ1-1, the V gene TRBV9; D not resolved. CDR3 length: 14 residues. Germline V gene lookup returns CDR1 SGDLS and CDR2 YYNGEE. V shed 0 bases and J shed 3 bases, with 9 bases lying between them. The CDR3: CASSVDVTYTEAFF. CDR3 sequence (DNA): TGTGCCAGCAGCGTAGACGTCACATACACTGAAGCTTTCTTT. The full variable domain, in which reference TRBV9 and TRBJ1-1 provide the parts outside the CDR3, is DSGVTQTPKHLITATGQRVTLRCSPRSGDLSVYWYQQSLDQGLQFLIQYYNGEERAKGNILERFSAQQFPDLHSELNLSSLELGDSALYFCASSVDVTYTEAFFGQGTRLTVV.

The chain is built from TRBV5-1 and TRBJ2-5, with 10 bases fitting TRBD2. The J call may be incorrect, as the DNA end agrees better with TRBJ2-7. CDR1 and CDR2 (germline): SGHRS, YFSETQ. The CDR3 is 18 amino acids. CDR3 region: CASSLMASGGTSSYEQYF. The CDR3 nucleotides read TGCGCCAGCAGCTTGATGGCTAGCGGGGGAACGAGCTCCTACGAGCAGTACTTC.

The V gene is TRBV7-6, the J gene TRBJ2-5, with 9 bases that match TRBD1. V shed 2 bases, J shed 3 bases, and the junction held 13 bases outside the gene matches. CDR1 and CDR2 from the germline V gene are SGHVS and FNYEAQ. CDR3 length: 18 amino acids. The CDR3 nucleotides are TGTGCCAGCAGCTTACGTCTGAATACCCGGGACAGGGAAGAGACCCAGTACTTC. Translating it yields CASSLRLNTRDREETQYF.

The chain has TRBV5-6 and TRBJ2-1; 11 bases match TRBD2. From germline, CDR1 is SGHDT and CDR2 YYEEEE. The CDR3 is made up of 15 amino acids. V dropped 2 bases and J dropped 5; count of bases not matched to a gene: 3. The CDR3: CASSLIAGGNNEQFF. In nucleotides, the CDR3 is TGTGCCAGCAGCTTAATAGCGGGGGGGAACAATGAGCAGTTCTTC.

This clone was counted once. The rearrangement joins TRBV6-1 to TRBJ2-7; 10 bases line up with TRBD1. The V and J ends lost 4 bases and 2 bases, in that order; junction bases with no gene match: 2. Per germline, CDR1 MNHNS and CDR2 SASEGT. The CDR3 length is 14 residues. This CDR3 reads CASSADRGAYEQYF. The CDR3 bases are TGTGCCAGCAGTGCGGACAGGGGGGCCTACGAGCAGTACTTC.

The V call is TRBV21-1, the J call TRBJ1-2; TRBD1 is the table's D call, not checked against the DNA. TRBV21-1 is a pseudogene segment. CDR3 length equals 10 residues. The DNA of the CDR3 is TGTGCCAGCAGCAAGACACAGAACACCTTC. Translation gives CASSKTQNTF.

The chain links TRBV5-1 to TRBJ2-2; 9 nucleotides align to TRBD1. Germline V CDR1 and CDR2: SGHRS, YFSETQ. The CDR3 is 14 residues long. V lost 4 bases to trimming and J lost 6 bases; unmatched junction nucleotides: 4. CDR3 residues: CASSEQGAAGELFF. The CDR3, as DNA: TGCGCCAGCAGCGAACAGGGGGCGGCCGGGGAGCTGTTTTTT.

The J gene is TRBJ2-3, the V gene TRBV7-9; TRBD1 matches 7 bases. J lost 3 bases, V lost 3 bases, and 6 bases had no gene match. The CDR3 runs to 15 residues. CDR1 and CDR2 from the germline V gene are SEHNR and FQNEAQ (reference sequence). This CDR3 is CASSFKGGGTDTQYF. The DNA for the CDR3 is TGTGCCAGCAGCTTTAAAGGGGGCGGGACAGATACGCAGTATTTT.